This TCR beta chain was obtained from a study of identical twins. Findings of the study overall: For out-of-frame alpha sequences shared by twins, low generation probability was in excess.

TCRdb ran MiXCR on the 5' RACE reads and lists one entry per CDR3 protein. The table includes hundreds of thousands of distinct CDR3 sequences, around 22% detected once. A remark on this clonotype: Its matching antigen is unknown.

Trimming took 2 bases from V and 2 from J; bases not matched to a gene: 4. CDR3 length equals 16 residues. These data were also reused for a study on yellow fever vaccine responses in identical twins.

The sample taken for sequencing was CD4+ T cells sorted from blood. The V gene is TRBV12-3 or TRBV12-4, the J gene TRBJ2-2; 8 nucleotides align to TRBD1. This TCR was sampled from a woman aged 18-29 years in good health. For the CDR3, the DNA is TGTGCCAGCAGTTTACCAGGGGGCGCAAACACCGGGGAGCTGTTTTTT. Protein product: CASSLPGGANTGELFF.